The 28 T cell receptor beta chains below all came from one sample that was sequenced in a study of post-analysis software for immune sequencing data. What these receptors recognize is not known. The library was made from cDNA and included unique molecular identifiers. Via MiXCR, TCRdb re-called the PCR reads, giving one row per CDR3 protein. The sample lists more than 450,000 distinct CDR3 sequences, around 36% occurring once. Study conclusions and caveats: There were several TRBV segments more frequent in patients than controls, and TRBV5-6, TRBV5-1 and TRBV20-1 were among them.

Sequencing was done on a sample of blood. Every receptor here comes from a girl aged 2 to 17 with multiple sclerosis.

This clonotype appeared a few times. This chain connects TRBV20-1 to TRBJ2-1; D unresolved. Trimming cost V 2 bases and J 6 bases, with 17 bases left between them. CDR3 size: 15 residues. The germline CDR1 and CDR2 sequences are DFQATT and SNEGSKA (reference sequence). The CDR3 DNA sequence: TGCAGTGCTAGAATACCGGCCTCTCGTCCCAATGAGCAGTTCTTC. Residues: CSARIPASRPNEQFF.

J is TRBJ2-7 and V is TRBV9; D might be TRBD1 (5 bases). The CDR3 extends over 15 amino acids. V lost 0 bases to trimming and J lost 0 bases, with 10 bases between them. CDR1 is SGDLS and CDR2 is YYNGEE in the germline V gene. The DNA for the CDR3 is TGTGCCAGCAGCGTAGTCTCTGACAGCTCCTACGAGCAGTACTTC. Translating it yields CASSVVSDSSYEQYF.

The chain has TRBV3-1 and TRBJ2-3; perhaps D is TRBD1 or TRBD2 (5 bases each). Germline-derived CDR1 and CDR2 are LGHDT and YNNKEL (reference sequence). Deletions cut 5 bases from V and 0 bases from J, with 12 bases between. CDR3 size: 15 residues. CDR3 bases: TGTGCCAGCAGCTTACTAGGGGCCAGCACAGATACGCAGTATTTT. Protein product: CASSLLGASTDTQYF.

The chain is built from TRBV3-1 and TRBJ2-6; D is undetermined. Per the germline V gene, CDR1 is LGHDT and CDR2 is YNNKEL (reference sequence). With 6 bases removed from V and 4 bases from J, the gap between germline ends came to 7 bases. The CDR3 length is 13 residues. The CDR3 is CASSYRGANVLTF. CDR3 DNA sequence: TGTGCCAGCAGTTATAGGGGGGCCAACGTCCTGACTTTC.

In its sample, this clonotype was seen a few times. This sequence joins TRBV5-1 and TRBJ2-5; either TRBD1 or TRBD2 may supply D (5 bases each). This CDR3 is built from 14 residues. CDR1 is SGHRS, CDR2 YFSETQ, per germline. Trimming left V 4 bases short and J 2 bases short, with 12 bases between. CDR3 in amino acids: CASSPGTSQETQYF. The CDR3 nucleotides are TGCGCCAGCAGCCCTGGGACGTCGCAAGAGACCCAGTACTTC. Complete variable domain (other parts from reference TRBV5-1 and TRBJ2-5): KAGVTQTPRYLIKTRGQQVTLSCSPISGHRSVSWYQQTPGQGLQFLFEYFSETQRNKGNFPGRFSGRQFSNSRSEMNVSTLELGDSALYLCASSPGTSQETQYFGPGTRLLVL.

This clonotype was counted a few times. This rearrangement joins TRBV20-1 to TRBJ1-2, with a weak D call TRBD1 (6 bases). Germline assignment: CDR1 DFQATT and CDR2 SNEGSKA (reference sequence). This CDR3 has 14 residues. With 6 bases removed from V and 6 bases from J, the gap between germline ends came to 20 bases. CDR3 nucleotide sequence: TGCAGTGCCGACTTTTCCCGGGGGCGTAATGGCTACACCTTC. It translates to CSADFSRGRNGYTF.

This clonotype has only a few counts. The rearrangement joins TRBV7-8 to TRBJ2-3, with D possibly being TRBD2 (6 bases). The CDR3 consists of 15 residues. Germline CDR1 SGHVS, CDR2 FQNEAQ. V lost 7 bases to trimming and J lost 4 bases, with 18 bases between them. The CDR3 sequence is CASTPVEGRSDTQYF. The CDR3 DNA reads as TGTGCCAGCACACCCGTGGAGGGGAGGTCAGATACGCAGTATTTT.

The V and J genes are TRBV4-1 and TRBJ1-2, with a possible D match to TRBD1 (6 bases). CDR3 length equals 16 residues. Germline CDR1 is MGHRA and CDR2 is YSYEKL. V lost 3 bases, J lost 4 bases, and 18 bases lay in between. The CDR3 bases are TGCGCCAGCAGCCAGACCGACAGGATCCCGATCTATGGCTACACCTTC. Translation gives CASSQTDRIPIYGYTF.

Ten or more counts support this clonotype. The chain uses TRBV20-1 and TRBJ1-2; 10 nucleotides match TRBD1. This CDR3 has 15 amino acids. CDR1 and CDR2 (germline): DFQATT, SNEGSKA (reference sequence). V lost 3 bases, J lost 0 bases, and 4 bases stayed unmatched. The CDR3 nucleotides read TGCAGTGCTAGGGACAGGGGGTTTGCTAACTATGGCTACACCTTC. Translation gives CSARDRGFANYGYTF.

J is TRBJ2-1 and V is TRBV7-2, with unresolved D. Trimming took off 4 bases at V and 4 bases at J, with 17 bases between the two ends. This CDR3 spans 16 amino acids. The germline V gene has CDR1 SGHTA and CDR2 FQGNSA. The CDR3 DNA reads TGTGCCAGCAGCTGGGTGAGATGGGCCCTATACAATGAGCAGTTCTTC. This gives the protein CASSWVRWALYNEQFF.

This clonotype turned up a few times. The chain carries TRBV27 and TRBJ2-5; D is perhaps TRBD2 (5 bases). Germline V gene lookup returns CDR1 MNHEY and CDR2 SMNVEV (reference sequence). The CDR3 extends over 17 amino acids. V lost 4 bases and J lost 1, with 19 bases in between. CDR3 DNA sequence: TGTGCCAGCAGTTATCGAACCCCCGGGGTGTCCCAAGAGACCCAGTACTTC. It yields the protein CASSYRTPGVSQETQYF.

The chain recombines TRBV27 with TRBJ1-2, with D unclear. V was shortened by 4 bases and J by 8 bases, with 14 bases between the two germline ends. This CDR3 region has 13 residues. The germline V gene has CDR1 MNHEY and CDR2 SMNVEV (reference sequence). The CDR3 loop reads CASSSRSRRGYTF. CDR3 DNA sequence: TGTGCCAGCAGTTCCCGGTCCCGACGGGGCTACACCTTC.

J is TRBJ1-4 and V is TRBV27; 8 bases map to TRBD1. The junction had 11 bases not matched to a gene; V was cut back by 3 bases and J by 5 bases. The length of the CDR3 is 17 residues. Germline V lookup: CDR1 MNHEY, CDR2 SMNVEV (reference sequence). This CDR3 is CASSFLGQGRLNEKLFF. DNA for the CDR3: TGTGCCAGCAGTTTCCTTGGACAGGGTCGGTTAAATGAAAAACTGTTTTTT.

The V call is TRBV9, the J call TRBJ2-3; maybe TRBD2 (6 bases). Per germline, CDR1 SGDLS and CDR2 YYNGEE. The ends were cut back, 4 bases at V and 2 bases at J, with 17 bases in the middle. CDR3 length equals 16 residues. The CDR3 reads CASSPREGAFTDTQYF. The CDR3 DNA follows: TGTGCCAGCAGCCCGCGGGAAGGGGCCTTCACAGATACGCAGTATTTT.

V is TRBV6-5 and J is TRBJ2-1, with 7 bases matching TRBD2. Germline-derived CDR1 and CDR2 are MNHEY and SVGAGI. The J segment lost 8 bases and the V segment lost 7 bases, leaving 2 bases of the junction unmatched. The CDR3 is made up of 11 amino acids. The CDR3 protein is CASKRGHEQFF. The CDR3 region has the DNA TGTGCCAGCAAGCGGGGCCATGAGCAGTTCTTC.

This clonotype turned up a few times. The V call is TRBV4-2, the J call TRBJ2-3; 11 bases are a match to TRBD1. Germline CDR1 LGHNA, CDR2 YNFKEQ. This CDR3 region has 15 residues. V dropped 3 bases and J dropped 4; count of bases not matched to a gene: 3. Here the CDR3 DNA reads TGTGCCAGCAGCCAGGGACAGGGGGGTTCAGATACGCAGTATTTT. Its protein product is CASSQGQGGSDTQYF.

Ten or more counts support this clonotype. The V call is TRBV10-3, the J call TRBJ2-5; D remains unclear. There are 11 residues in the CDR3. Trimming removed 3 bases at V and 2 bases at J, with 1 base between. The germline CDR1 and CDR2 sequences are ENHRY and SYGVKD. The CDR3 reads CAISDQETQYF. DNA for the CDR3: TGTGCCATCAGTGATCAAGAGACCCAGTACTTC.

As to this clonotype: A junction end diverges from the germline sequence, so it may reflect a read error. This chain joins TRBV5-1 and TRBJ2-7; maybe TRBD1 (5 bases). This CDR3 comprises 14 residues. Germline lookup yields CDR1 SGHRS and CDR2 YFSETQ. CDR3 in DNA: TGCGCCAGCAGCTGGGGCACCAGAACCGGCGAGCGGTACTTC. Protein sequence: CASSWGTRTGERYF. Complete variable domain (other parts from reference TRBV5-1 and TRBJ2-7): KAGVTQTPRYLIKTRGQQVTLSCSPISGHRSVSWYQQTPGQGLQFLFEYFSETQRNKGNFPGRFSGRQFSNSRSEMNVSTLELGDSALYLCASSWGTRTGERYFGPGTRLTVT.

At least ten counts were recorded for this clonotype. This chain connects TRBV20-1 to TRBJ2-5; the match to TRBD1 covers 8 bases. The CDR3 runs 14 residues. The V gene's germline CDR1 is DFQATT and CDR2 SNEGSKA (reference sequence). The J segment lost 3 bases and the V segment lost 2 bases, leaving 5 bases of the junction unmatched. The CDR3 is CSARSPGGEETQYF. The DNA for the CDR3 is TGCAGTGCTAGATCTCCAGGGGGCGAAGAGACCCAGTACTTC.

This clonotype turned up a few times. The J gene is TRBJ2-5, the V gene TRBV6-5; maybe TRBD2 (6 bases). CDR3 length: 14 amino acids. Germline CDR1 MNHEY, CDR2 SVGAGI. V lost 1 base and J lost 2, with 8 bases in between. The CDR3 DNA is TGTGCCAGCAGTTACTGGGGGACTCAAGAGACCCAGTACTTC. Translating gives CASSYWGTQETQYF.

This clonotype was detected only a few times. The chain recombines TRBV4-1 with TRBJ2-4; the match to TRBD1 covers 7 bases. This CDR3 has 14 residues. Trimming removed 0 bases from V and 6 bases from J; junction bases left unmatched: 2. The germline gives CDR1 MGHRA, CDR2 YSYEKL. CDR3 bases: TGCGCCAGCAGCCAAGAGAGGACAGGAAACATTCAGTACTTC. Translating it yields CASSQERTGNIQYF.

There are a few counts of this clonotype. The gene calls are TRBV7-9 and TRBJ1-2, with D tentatively TRBD1 (6 bases). Looked up from germline, CDR1 is SEHNR and CDR2 is FQNEAQ (reference sequence). V was clipped by 5 bases and J by 2 bases, with 12 bases between them. CDR3 length equals 14 residues. The DNA of the CDR3 is TGTGCCAGCAGCCCGGTAGGGGGAAACTATGGCTACACCTTC. This sequence encodes CASSPVGGNYGYTF.

In its sample, this clonotype was seen a few times. This sequence joins TRBV6-5 and TRBJ1-2, with a possible D match to TRBD1 (5 bases). Germline CDR1 is MNHEY and CDR2 is SVGAGI. V was trimmed by 10 bases and J by 4 bases, leaving 13 bases between them. The CDR3 runs to 12 residues. In nucleotides, the CDR3 is TGTGCCAACTCGCGGGGGATCTATGGCTACACCTTC. It specifies CANSRGIYGYTF.

This clonotype turned up a few times. The rearrangement uses TRBV7-2 and TRBJ2-5, with 10 bases that match TRBD2. Germline lookup yields CDR1 SGHTA and CDR2 FQGNSA. The CDR3 covers 14 residues. With V trimmed by 5 bases and J by 3 bases, 3 bases remained unmatched. The CDR3 sequence: CASSRTSGKETQYF. The CDR3 coding sequence is TGTGCCAGCAGCCGGACTAGCGGAAAAGAGACCCAGTACTTC.

This clonotype occurred a few times. The chain is built from TRBV7-9 and TRBJ2-5; D not resolved. Trimming removed 1 base from V and 3 bases from J, with 9 bases in between. CDR1 and CDR2 (germline): SEHNR, FQNEAQ (reference sequence). The CDR3 consists of 14 residues. The DNA for the CDR3 is TGTGCCAGCAGCTTAGGACATTGGGAAGAGACCCAGTACTTC. It specifies CASSLGHWEETQYF.

This chain joins TRBV6-4 and TRBJ2-3; TRBD1 matches at 10 bases. Germline lookup yields CDR1 MRHNA and CDR2 SNTAGT. V shed 5 bases, J shed 1 base, and the junction held 3 bases outside the gene matches. There are 15 residues in the CDR3. The CDR3: CASSKTGGGTDTQYF. Written as DNA, the CDR3 is TGTGCCAGCAGTAAGACAGGGGGCGGCACAGATACGCAGTATTTT.

This clonotype was recorded a few times. This CDR3 reads CSVERTGNEKLFF. The CDR3 DNA reads TGCAGCGTTGAACGGACAGGGAATGAAAAACTGTTTTTT. V usage is TRBV29-1 and J usage is TRBJ1-4, with 8 nucleotides matching TRBD1. Germline trimming cut 2 bases from V and 5 bases from J; bases unmatched to any gene: 1. The CDR3 runs 13 residues. CDR1 is SQVTM, CDR2 ANQGSEA, per germline.

Only a few counts were recorded for this clonotype. CDR3 bases: TGTGCCAGCACCGTGAGACCCGGGGGGCGCCAATACAATGAGCAGTTCTTC. It translates to CASTVRPGGRQYNEQFF. This chain joins TRBV7-8 and TRBJ2-1, with a tentative D call TRBD2 (7 bases). Germline CDR1 is SGHVS and CDR2 is FQNEAQ. The CDR3 covers 17 residues. Trimming removed 7 bases from V and 4 bases from J, with 23 bases in between. Full variable domain (remainder filled in from reference TRBV7-8 and TRBJ2-1): GAGVSQSPRYKVAKRGQDVALRCDPISGHVSLFWYQQALGQGPEFLTYFQNEAQLDKSGLPSDRFFAERPEGSVSTLKIQRTQQEDSAVYLCASTVRPGGRQYNEQFFGPGTRLTVL.